This record covers a single TCR beta chain. A read error is possible here, since a much larger clone lies one base away. Likely a read error: the CDR3 ends without its conserved phenylalanine or tryptophan. TCRdb fed the PCR reads into MiXCR, producing one record per CDR3 protein. The sample contains hundreds of thousands of distinct CDR3 sequences, roughly 27% of which appear only once. The sample originates from a study of molecular identifiers for immune sequencing clone quantification. V lost 5 bases, J lost 4 bases, and 8 bases lay in between. The CDR3 covers 12 residues. CDR1 and CDR2 from the germline V gene are SGHTA and FQGNSA.

This sequence joins TRBV7-2 and TRBJ2-5; D is ambiguous. The origin of this receptor is a human donor in good health. Some libraries in this study had Jurkat cell RNA spiked in. The specimen sequenced was naive CD8+ T cells from blood, with Jurkat cell RNA spiked in. The sample's subset: FACS-sorted CD8+CD4-CCR7+CD45RA+ naive T cells. CDR3 region: CASSLYRETQYL. The CDR3 bases are TGTGCCAGCAGCCTCTACAGAGAGACCCAGTACCTC.